The rows below give T cell receptor beta chains drawn from one sample of a study of CD4 T cells in relation to SARS-CoV-2 and coronaviruses. The assay was immunoSEQ multiplex PCR, and TCRdb's table has in-frame clones only and misses some. The sample shows tens of thousands of clones, 94% of them seen only once. Material: naive CD4+ T cells from PBMCs. These receptor sequences come from a human donor in good health. Each CDR3 is given with its conserved first and last residue. The D gene is left open where the match is weak. Rows give clone size only sometimes, using once, few, many, or a class for an expanded clone.

v_call	d_call	j_call	clone_size	cdr3_aa	cdr3_nt
TRBV4-1	.	TRBJ2-2	.	CASSQPTRGTTGELFF	TGCGCCAGCAGCCAACCCACCCGGGGGACCACCGGGGAGCTGTTTTTT
TRBV28	TRBD2	TRBJ2-1	.	CASRKLAGGYNEQFF	TGTGCCAGCAGGAAGCTAGCGGGAGGCTACAATGAGCAGTTCTTC
TRBV3-1/TRBV3-2	.	TRBJ1-6	.	CASSQGRDSPLHF	TGTGCCAGCAGCCAAGGAAGAGATTCACCCCTCCACTTT
TRBV5-6	TRBD2	TRBJ2-1	once	CASSQGLAGYNEQFF	TGTGCCAGCAGCCAGGGACTAGCGGGGTACAATGAGCAGTTCTTC
TRBV30	TRBD1	TRBJ2-6	.	CAWDQTGGIFSGANVLTF	TGTGCCTGGGACCAGACAGGGGGTATCTTCTCTGGGGCCAACGTCCTGACTTTC
TRBV15	.	TRBJ2-7	.	CATSRGNSYEQYF	TGTGCCACCAGCCGTGGTAACTCCTACGAGCAGTACTTC
TRBV3-1/TRBV3-2	.	TRBJ2-7	.	CASSQGLTYEQYF	TGTGCCAGCAGCCAAGGGCTTACCTACGAGCAGTACTTC
TRBV7-2	.	TRBJ2-6	.	CASSADTPDSGANVLTF	TGTGCCAGCAGCGCGGACACGCCGGACTCTGGGGCCAACGTCCTGACTTTC
TRBV30	.	TRBJ2-2	.	CAWTGFGGLAGELFF	TGTGCCTGGACCGGATTCGGGGGGCTAGCCGGGGAGCTGTTTTTT
TRBV7-2	.	TRBJ2-3	.	CASSSLNTQYF	TGTGCCAGCAGCTCGTTAAATACGCAGTATTTT
TRBV28	TRBD2	TRBJ2-5	.	CASSRPAAGGRTPETQYF	TGTGCCAGCAGTCGCCCGGCGGCGGGAGGGCGAACCCCAGAGACCCAGTACTTC
TRBV18	TRBD2	TRBJ2-3	once	CASSPLPSGVTDTQYF	TGTGCCAGCTCACCACTTCCTAGCGGGGTCACAGATACGCAGTATTTT
TRBV5-8	.	TRBJ2-3	.	CASSLGRGSTNF	TGTGCCAGCAGCTTGGGTCGGGGGAGCACGAATTTT
TRBV18	TRBD1	TRBJ2-5	.	CASSPNRGRETQYF	TGTGCCAGCTCACCAAACAGGGGCCGAGAGACCCAGTACTTC
TRBV27	TRBD2	TRBJ2-1	.	CASSFIAGGPYNEQFF	TGTGCCAGCAGTTTCATAGCGGGAGGGCCCTACAATGAGCAGTTCTTC
TRBV19	.	TRBJ2-2	once	CASSQGGTSFSTGELFF	TGTGCCAGTAGTCAAGGGGGTACTAGCTTTTCCACCGGGGAGCTGTTTTTT
TRBV18	.	TRBJ2-7	.	CASSEGSKGEASYEQYF	TGTGCCAGCTCAGAAGGATCCAAGGGGGAGGCTTCCTACGAGCAGTACTTC
TRBV3-1/TRBV3-2	TRBD2	TRBJ2-7	once	CASSPVASGPYEQYF	TGTGCCAGCAGCCCCGTCGCTAGCGGGCCCTACGAGCAGTACTTC
TRBV28	.	TRBJ2-7	.	CASSSDPPYEQYF	TGTGCCAGCAGTTCTGACCCACCCTACGAGCAGTACTTC
TRBV2	TRBD1	TRBJ1-1	.	CASTKDRVLVDTEAFF	TGTGCCAGCACTAAGGACAGGGTGTTAGTAGACACTGAAGCTTTCTTT
TRBV7-2	TRBD1	TRBJ2-1	.	CASSLARDRGGEQFF	TGTGCCAGCAGCTTAGCGCGGGACAGGGGTGGTGAGCAGTTCTTC
TRBV30	.	TRBJ2-2	.	CAWSVQGRAYSGELFF	TGTGCCTGGAGTGTACAGGGCCGGGCTTACTCCGGGGAGCTGTTTTTT
TRBV2	TRBD1	TRBJ2-4	once	CASRVEQGAKNIQYF	TGTGCCAGCAGGGTAGAACAGGGGGCCAAAAACATTCAGTACTTC
TRBV7-2	.	TRBJ1-5	.	CASSYGQSSNQPQHF	TGTGCCAGCAGCTACGGACAGAGTAGCAATCAGCCCCAGCATTTT
TRBV7-9	.	TRBJ2-3	.	CASSLRGATDTQYF	TGTGCCAGCAGCTTAAGAGGAGCCACAGATACGCAGTATTTT
TRBV6-6	.	TRBJ2-5	.	CASSPLIGQYF	TGTGCCAGCAGTCCACTAATTGGCCAGTACTTC
TRBV5-1	.	TRBJ2-7	.	CASSLEGGGEQYF	TGCGCCAGCAGCTTGGAGGGGGGGGGCGAGCAGTACTTC
TRBV3-1/TRBV3-2	TRBD2	TRBJ2-1	once	CASSRRPSGIGINEQFF	TGTGCCAGCAGCCGCCGGCCTAGCGGGATTGGAATAAATGAGCAGTTCTTC
TRBV18	.	TRBJ2-5	.	CASSLSVVEETQYF	TGTGCCAGCTCCCTCTCTGTGGTGGAGGAGACCCAGTACTTC
TRBV6-5	TRBD1	TRBJ2-3	.	CASRLDRGSTDTQYF	TGTGCCAGCAGGCTCGACAGGGGGAGCACAGATACGCAGTATTTT
TRBV5-1	.	TRBJ1-5	.	CASSLEGTSNQPQHF	TGCGCCAGCAGCTTGGAAGGGACTAGCAATCAGCCCCAGCATTTT
TRBV29-1	.	TRBJ1-2	.	CSAGDIYGYTF	TGCAGCGCTGGGGACATCTATGGCTACACCTTC
TRBV10-1	.	TRBJ2-7	.	CASSESRRGYEQYF	TGCGCCAGCAGTGAGTCCCGTCGAGGTTACGAGCAGTACTTC
TRBV25-1	TRBD2	TRBJ2-1	.	CARNVLAGGEQFF	TGTGCCAGGAATGTACTAGCGGGGGGTGAGCAGTTCTTC
TRBV5-1	.	TRBJ2-7	.	CASSSGSARPYGNEQYF	TGCGCCAGCAGCTCCGGCTCGGCTAGGCCCTATGGGAACGAGCAGTACTTC
TRBV6-5	.	TRBJ2-1	.	CASSYSSRGAYNEQFF	TGTGCCAGCAGTTACTCGTCCAGGGGGGCCTACAATGAGCAGTTCTTC
TRBV28	.	TRBJ2-7	.	CASSSPQGSYEQYF	TGTGCCAGCAGTTCCCCCCAGGGCTCCTACGAGCAGTACTTC
TRBV12-3/TRBV12-4	.	TRBJ2-1	.	CASTSPRNEQFF	TGTGCCAGCACATCCCCACGCAATGAGCAGTTCTTC
TRBV6-5	.	TRBJ2-1	.	CASSYSETSYNEQFF	TGTGCCAGCAGTTACTCGGAGACTTCCTACAATGAGCAGTTCTTC
TRBV29-1	.	TRBJ1-2	once	CSVRPGQEMVGYTF	TGCAGCGTTAGACCAGGGCAGGAAATGGTGGGCTACACCTTC